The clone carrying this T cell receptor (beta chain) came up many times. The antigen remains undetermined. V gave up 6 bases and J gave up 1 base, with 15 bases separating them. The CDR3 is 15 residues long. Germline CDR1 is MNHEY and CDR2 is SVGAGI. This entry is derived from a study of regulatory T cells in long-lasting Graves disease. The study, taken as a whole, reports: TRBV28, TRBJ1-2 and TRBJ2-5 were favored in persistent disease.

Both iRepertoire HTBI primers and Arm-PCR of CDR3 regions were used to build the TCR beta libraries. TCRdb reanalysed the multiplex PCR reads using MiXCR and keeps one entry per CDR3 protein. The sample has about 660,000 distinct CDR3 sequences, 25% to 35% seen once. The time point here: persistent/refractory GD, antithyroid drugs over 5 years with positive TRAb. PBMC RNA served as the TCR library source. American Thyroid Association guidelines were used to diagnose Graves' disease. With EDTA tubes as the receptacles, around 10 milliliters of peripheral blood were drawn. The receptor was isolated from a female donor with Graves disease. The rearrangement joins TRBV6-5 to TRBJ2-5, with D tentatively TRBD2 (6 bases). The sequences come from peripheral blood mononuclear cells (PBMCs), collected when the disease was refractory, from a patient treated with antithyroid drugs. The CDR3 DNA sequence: TGTGCCAGCAGCCACTCGGGACTCGGCCAAGAGACCCAGTACTTC. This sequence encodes CASSHSGLGQETQYF.